This T cell receptor beta chain came from a study of early T cells in non-severe SARS-CoV-2 infection. The wider study: RNA in bulk from unsorted whole blood was sequenced, and chains were unpaired. Study-wide results and limits: Anti-spike CD8 specificities were favored by VDJdb matching, whose results missed private and CD4 specificities.

On this clonotype: The antigen is not known.

This CDR3 has 15 residues. V was pared by 3 bases and J by 5 bases, with 8 bases of the junction left unmatched. Germline lookup yields CDR1 LGHDT and CDR2 YNNKEL (reference sequence). TCRdb fed the 5' RACE reads into MiXCR, producing one record per CDR3 protein. The data hold around 98,000 distinct CDR3 sequences, with approximately 11% observed a single time. Sequencing input: whole blood. The TCR sequence derives from an adult who was a healthcare worker with PCR-confirmed SARS-CoV-2 infection or an uninfected control (not recorded which). This chain connects TRBV3-1 to TRBJ1-2; 8 bases match TRBD1. In DNA form, the CDR3 reads TGTGCCAGCAGCCATCCGGGACAGGCTACTTATGGCTACACCTTC. Translating gives CASSHPGQATYGYTF.